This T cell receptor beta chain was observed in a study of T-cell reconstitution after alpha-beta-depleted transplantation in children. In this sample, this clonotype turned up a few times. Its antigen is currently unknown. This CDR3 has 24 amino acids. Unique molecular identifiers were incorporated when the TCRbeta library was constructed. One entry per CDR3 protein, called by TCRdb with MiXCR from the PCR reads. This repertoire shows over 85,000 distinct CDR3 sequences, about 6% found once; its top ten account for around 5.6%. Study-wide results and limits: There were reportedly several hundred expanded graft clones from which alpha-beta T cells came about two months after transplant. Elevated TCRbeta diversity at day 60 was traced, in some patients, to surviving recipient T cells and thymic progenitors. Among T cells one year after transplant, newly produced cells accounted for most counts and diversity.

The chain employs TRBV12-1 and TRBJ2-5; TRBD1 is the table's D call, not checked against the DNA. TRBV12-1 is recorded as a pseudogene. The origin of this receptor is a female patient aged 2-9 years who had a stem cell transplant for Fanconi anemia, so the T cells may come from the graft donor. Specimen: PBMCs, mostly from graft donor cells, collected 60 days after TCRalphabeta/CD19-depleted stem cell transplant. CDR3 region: CASSFGTLGGSTTHSVTNQETQYF. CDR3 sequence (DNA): TGTGCCAGCAGCTTTGGGACCCTGGGGGGCTCAACAACTCACTCCGTAACCAACCAAGAGACCCAGTACTTC.